Sequencing of this T cell receptor beta chain was carried out in a study of cytomegalovirus exposure and HLA in healthy donors. Findings of the study overall: A later analysis showed HLA-associated TCR beta chains outstripping equally common others in clonal expansion. CMV serostatus alone was available as immune exposure information.

The PCR used 60 Vbeta and 13 Jbeta primers. Here immunoSEQ multiplex PCR was the method, and the copy in TCRdb shows in-frame clones only, minus some. The sample contains approximately 120,000 clones, about 76% of which appear only once. The V end lost 6 bases, the J end lost 6 bases, and 17 bases lay between the germline ends. CDR1 is SGHVS and CDR2 is FQNEAQ in the germline V gene. The CDR3 covers 15 residues. Of note for this clone: Its antigen is not identified.

The clonotype comes from a woman aged 55-75 years in good health and CMV-seropositive. Sample: PBMCs. The chain joins TRBV7-8 to TRBJ1-4; D not certain. The DNA of the CDR3 is TGTGCCAGCAGTCTAGAATTATGGAGAGATGAAAAACTGTTTTTT. Translating gives CASSLELWRDEKLFF.